This T cell receptor beta chain was retrieved from a study of response to subunit inactivated influenza vaccine (dated by TCRdb to the late 2010s). About the study as a whole: Deep quantitative T cell receptor repertoire profiling was used in the study to track responses to a trivalent subunit inactivated influenza vaccine.

Concerning this clonotype: Its antigen target is currently unknown. The input lacks base qualities; no much larger clone sits a single base away.

Findings and caveats that apply to the study as a whole: It was suggested by the authors that each seasonal influenza vaccination may recruit only a limited number of new T cells.

The protocol used for the library was RT-PCR. The data were produced on an Illumina HiSeq 2500. TCRdb took the public reads, trimmed them with fastp at Q25, ran MiXCR for clone calling and kept in-frame beta chains. Rows with a matching CDR3 protein are joined into one entry that keeps the most common DNA and genes. This sample comprises about 570,000 distinct CDR3 sequences, over 9.5% of them detected only once. More than 8.5% of the sample is in the top ten clones. Measured from the cysteine to the phenylalanine, the CDR3 is 12 residues long. Kept here is only the CDR3 DNA, which spans 36 bases and is read in frame from base 1. The germline V gene sets CDR1 to MDHEN and CDR2 to SYDVKM. V is shortened by 3 bases, J by 7 bases, and the region joining them spans 7 bases.

This TCR derives from a man aged 50 or older who received an inactivated influenza vaccine. Donor details come from another sample of the same person, matched by shared clones. The chain links TRBV28 with TRBJ2-1, with no reliable assignment of the D segment. Sequencing was performed on PBMCs from blood, taken on the day of vaccination. The sequenced DNA: TGTGCCAGCAGTTTCTCCACGAATGAGCAGTTCTTC. Its translation is CASSFSTNEQFF.